The subject of this entry is one T cell receptor (beta chain). Its antigen remains unknown. CDR1 and CDR2 (germline): LGHNA, YSLEER. CDR3 length equals 15 residues. Losses at the gene ends were 2 bases for V and 3 bases for J; bases not matched to a gene: 7. This entry is derived from a study of memory CD4+ T cells and cytomegalovirus serostatus. Study summary: Of the healthy Belgian adults, fewer than 10 were CMV seropositive and 20 to 30 seronegative.

Repertoires were generated with immunoSEQ multiplex PCR, while TCRdb's copy carries only in-frame clones and drops some. Of 50,000 to 60,000 clones listed, 82% are singletons. Single viable CD3+CD4+CD8-CD45RO+ cells were sorted as the memory CD4+ T cells. Overall study results and limits: Each of 55 to 80 CMV-associated TCRbeta sequences occurred in one to five individuals.

The clonotype comes from an adult in good health and CMV-seronegative. Sequencing used memory CD4+ T cells from blood. The rearrangement uses TRBV4-3 and TRBJ2-7, with 7 bases fitting TRBD2. The CDR3 loop is CASSQHRDYLYEQYF. As DNA, the CDR3 is TGCGCCAGCAGCCAACACCGGGACTACCTCTACGAGCAGTACTTC.